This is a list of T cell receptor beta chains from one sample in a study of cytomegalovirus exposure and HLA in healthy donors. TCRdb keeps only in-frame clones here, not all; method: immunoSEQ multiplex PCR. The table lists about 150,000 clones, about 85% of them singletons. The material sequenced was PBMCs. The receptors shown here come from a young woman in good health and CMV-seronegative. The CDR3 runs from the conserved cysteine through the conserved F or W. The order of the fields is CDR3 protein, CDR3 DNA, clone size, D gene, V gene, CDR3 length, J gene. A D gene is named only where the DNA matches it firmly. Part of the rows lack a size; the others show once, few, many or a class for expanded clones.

CDR3: CASSYTGYTDTQYF
DNA: TGTGCCAGCAGTTACACGGGGTACACAGATACGCAGTATTTT
size: .
D: .
V: TRBV6-5
length: 14
J: TRBJ2-3

CDR3: CASSFPTSGGPIAKNIQYF
DNA: TGTGCCAGCAGTTTCCCGACTAGCGGGGGCCCTATAGCCAAAAACATTCAGTACTTC
size: once
D: TRBD2
V: TRBV28
length: 19
J: TRBJ2-4

CDR3: CASSPAELNTGELFF
DNA: TGTGCCAGCAGCCCCGCGGAGCTCAACACCGGGGAGCTGTTTTTT
size: .
D: .
V: TRBV7-2
length: 15
J: TRBJ2-2

CDR3: CASSWTGGYGYTF
DNA: TGTGCCAGCAGTTGGACAGGGGGCTATGGCTACACCTTC
size: .
D: TRBD1
V: TRBV28
length: 13
J: TRBJ1-2

CDR3: CASSLSSWTSDEQFF
DNA: TGTGCCAGCAGTTTAAGTTCGTGGACTAGCGATGAGCAGTTCTTC
size: .
D: TRBD2
V: TRBV27
length: 15
J: TRBJ2-1

CDR3: CASSLAGQGTADTQYF
DNA: TGCGCCAGCAGCTTGGCAGGACAGGGTACGGCAGATACGCAGTATTTT
size: .
D: TRBD1
V: TRBV5-1
length: 16
J: TRBJ2-3

CDR3: CASSSYLRDTEAFF
DNA: TGTGCCAGCAGCTCCTACCTGAGAGACACTGAAGCTTTCTTT
size: .
D: .
V: TRBV9
length: 14
J: TRBJ1-1

CDR3: CSARENYEQYF
DNA: TGCAGTGCTAGAGAAAACTACGAGCAGTACTTC
size: few
D: .
V: TRBV20-1
length: 11
J: TRBJ2-7

CDR3: CSVRQGAGYGYTF
DNA: TGCAGCGTCAGACAGGGGGCTGGCTATGGCTACACCTTC
size: .
D: TRBD1
V: TRBV29-1
length: 13
J: TRBJ1-2

CDR3: CASRTRRVGGETQYF
DNA: TGTGCCAGCAGAACAAGACGAGTCGGAGGGGAGACCCAGTACTTC
size: .
D: .
V: TRBV7-2
length: 15
J: TRBJ2-5

CDR3: CASSEKGQGLETQYF
DNA: TGTGCCAGCAGTGAAAAGGGACAGGGGCTAGAGACCCAGTACTTC
size: .
D: TRBD1
V: TRBV9
length: 15
J: TRBJ2-5

CDR3: CASSSDRQETQYF
DNA: TGTGCCAGCAGCTCCGACAGGCAAGAGACCCAGTACTTC
size: .
D: .
V: TRBV7-7
length: 13
J: TRBJ2-5

CDR3: CSGRQAGSDTQYF
DNA: TGCAGCGGGAGACAGGCCGGCTCAGATACGCAGTATTTT
size: .
D: .
V: TRBV29-1
length: 13
J: TRBJ2-3

CDR3: CASSVGTGGLNEQFF
DNA: TGTGCCAGCAGCGTAGGGACAGGGGGTCTGAATGAGCAGTTCTTC
size: .
D: TRBD1
V: TRBV9
length: 15
J: TRBJ2-1

CDR3: CASSSLLGGQATGNEQYF
DNA: TGTGCCAGCAGCTCACTCCTGGGGGGACAGGCCACGGGGAACGAGCAGTACTTC
size: .
D: TRBD1
V: TRBV7-6
length: 18
J: TRBJ2-7

CDR3: CASSTGTSGSQQYF
DNA: TGTGCCAGTAGTACAGGGACTAGCGGGAGCCAGCAGTACTTC
size: .
D: TRBD2
V: TRBV19
length: 14
J: TRBJ2-7

CDR3: CASSPQGSGIAKNIQYF
DNA: TGTGCCAGCAGTCCCCAGGGGAGCGGGATAGCCAAAAACATTCAGTACTTC
size: .
D: .
V: TRBV2
length: 17
J: TRBJ2-4

CDR3: CAISVGSGYLYEQYF
DNA: TGTGCCATCAGTGTAGGTAGCGGGTATCTCTACGAGCAGTACTTC
size: .
D: TRBD2
V: TRBV10-3
length: 15
J: TRBJ2-7

CDR3: CASSQVQVGQPQHF
DNA: TGTGCCAGCAGCCAAGTGCAGGTAGGCCAGCCCCAGCATTTT
size: once
D: .
V: TRBV4-2
length: 14
J: TRBJ1-5

CDR3: CASSQEGQGIAAATKLFF
DNA: TGTGCCAGCAGCCAAGAAGGCCAGGGCATCGCGGCGGCCACAAAACTGTTTTTT
size: .
D: .
V: TRBV14
length: 18
J: TRBJ1-4

CDR3: CASSESGETGVSRELFF
DNA: TGCGCCAGCAGTGAGTCGGGGGAAACAGGGGTGTCCCGGGAGCTGTTTTTT
size: .
D: TRBD1
V: TRBV10-1
length: 17
J: TRBJ2-2

CDR3: CASSLAQGWTEAFF
DNA: TGCGCCAGCAGCTTGGCCCAGGGCTGGACTGAAGCTTTCTTT
size: .
D: .
V: TRBV5-1
length: 14
J: TRBJ1-1

CDR3: CASSLVLFGSAYEQYF
DNA: TGTGCCAGCAGTTTAGTTCTATTCGGGTCTGCCTACGAGCAGTACTTC
size: .
D: .
V: TRBV28
length: 16
J: TRBJ2-7

CDR3: CASSLAEQIYEQYF
DNA: TGTGCCAGCAGTCTAGCGGAGCAGATCTACGAGCAGTACTTC
size: .
D: TRBD2
V: TRBV2
length: 14
J: TRBJ2-7

CDR3: CASSPLAGSSYNEQFF
DNA: TGTGCCAGTAGTCCGCTAGCGGGGAGCTCCTACAATGAGCAGTTCTTC
size: once
D: TRBD2
V: TRBV19
length: 16
J: TRBJ2-1

CDR3: CASSTRTGGRELFF
DNA: TGTGCCAGCAGCACCCGGACAGGGGGCCGGGAGCTGTTTTTT
size: .
D: TRBD1
V: TRBV11-2
length: 14
J: TRBJ2-2

CDR3: CASSSPNPYEQYF
DNA: TGTGCCAGCAGCTCCCCTAACCCCTACGAGCAGTACTTC
size: .
D: .
V: TRBV7-9
length: 13
J: TRBJ2-7

CDR3: CASSPGPPGNQPQHF
DNA: TGTGCCAGCAGCCCCGGTCCGCCCGGCAATCAGCCCCAGCATTTT
size: .
D: .
V: TRBV5-4
length: 15
J: TRBJ1-5

CDR3: CASSLRLAGEQFF
DNA: TGTGCCAGCAGTCTCCGACTAGCTGGTGAGCAGTTCTTC
size: once
D: TRBD2
V: TRBV6-5
length: 13
J: TRBJ2-1

CDR3: CASSLDGLSTDTQYF
DNA: TGTGCCAGCAGCTTAGATGGACTCTCCACAGATACGCAGTATTTT
size: .
D: .
V: TRBV11-2
length: 15
J: TRBJ2-3

CDR3: CASSQLAGGTGELFF
DNA: TGCGCCAGCAGCCAGCTAGCGGGGGGAACCGGGGAGCTGTTTTTT
size: .
D: TRBD2
V: TRBV4-3
length: 15
J: TRBJ2-2

CDR3: CASSAGGTLYEQYF
DNA: TGTGCCAGCAGCGCCGGGGGAACCCTCTACGAGCAGTACTTC
size: .
D: .
V: TRBV7-9
length: 14
J: TRBJ2-7

CDR3: CASSHTIGTVDHEQYF
DNA: TGTGCCAGCAGCCATACCATAGGGACAGTGGACCACGAGCAGTACTTC
size: .
D: TRBD1
V: TRBV13
length: 16
J: TRBJ2-7

CDR3: CASSPDSGFGYTF
DNA: TGTGCCAGCAGCCCAGACTCCGGGTTTGGCTACACCTTC
size: .
D: .
V: TRBV16
length: 13
J: TRBJ1-2

CDR3: CASKAEGALEQFF
DNA: TGTGCCAGCAAAGCCGAGGGGGCTCTTGAGCAGTTCTTC
size: few
D: TRBD1
V: TRBV7-9
length: 13
J: TRBJ2-1

CDR3: CASSPASGGYTF
DNA: TGTGCCAGCAGCCCAGCCTCAGGGGGCTACACCTTC
size: .
D: .
V: TRBV6-6
length: 12
J: TRBJ1-2

CDR3: CASSQIDRVTDTQYF
DNA: TGTGCCAGCAGCCAGATCGACAGGGTCACAGATACGCAGTATTTT
size: .
D: TRBD1
V: TRBV5-4
length: 15
J: TRBJ2-3

CDR3: CASYVRGVRGYTF
DNA: TGTGCCAGCTACGTGCGGGGGGTGCGTGGCTACACCTTC
size: .
D: .
V: TRBV28
length: 13
J: TRBJ1-2

CDR3: CASSSSGVYNEQFF
DNA: TGTGCCAGCAGCTCCAGCGGGGTTTACAATGAGCAGTTCTTC
size: few
D: TRBD2
V: TRBV7-2
length: 14
J: TRBJ2-1

CDR3: CSSSPPPRMGNEQFF
DNA: TGTTCCAGCAGCCCCCCTCCCAGGATGGGCAATGAGCAGTTCTTC
size: .
D: .
V: TRBV7-9
length: 15
J: TRBJ2-1

CDR3: CASSPRLAGAGDTQYF
DNA: TGTGCCAGCAGCCCCAGACTAGCGGGAGCGGGGGATACGCAGTATTTT
size: .
D: TRBD2
V: TRBV28
length: 16
J: TRBJ2-3

CDR3: CAITISGGPSDTQYF
DNA: TGTGCCATCACTATTAGCGGGGGGCCCTCAGATACGCAGTATTTT
size: .
D: TRBD2
V: TRBV10-3
length: 15
J: TRBJ2-3

CDR3: CASSAWDRDHLEQYF
DNA: TGTGCCAGCAGCGCCTGGGACAGGGACCACTTGGAGCAGTACTTC
size: .
D: .
V: TRBV21-1
length: 15
J: TRBJ2-7

CDR3: CASSTKLSSNQPQHF
DNA: TGTGCCAGCTCAACGAAGCTGTCTAGCAATCAGCCCCAGCATTTT
size: .
D: .
V: TRBV18
length: 15
J: TRBJ1-5

CDR3: CASSRTGRNGYTF
DNA: TGTGCCAGCAGCCGGACAGGGAGAAACGGCTACACCTTC
size: .
D: TRBD1
V: TRBV5-5
length: 13
J: TRBJ1-2

CDR3: CAWNGPRVTGELFF
DNA: TGTGCCTGGAATGGCCCCAGGGTGACCGGGGAGCTGTTTTTT
size: .
D: .
V: TRBV30
length: 14
J: TRBJ2-2

CDR3: CSGWAVSDEKLFF
DNA: TGCAGCGGGTGGGCCGTTTCGGATGAAAAACTGTTTTTT
size: .
D: .
V: TRBV29-1
length: 13
J: TRBJ1-4

CDR3: CATKRTDTQYF
DNA: TGTGCCACCAAGAGGACAGATACGCAGTATTTT
size: .
D: .
V: TRBV6-5
length: 11
J: TRBJ2-3

CDR3: CASSTPGQQSYGYTF
DNA: TGTGCCAGCAGCACCCCGGGACAGCAAAGCTATGGCTACACCTTC
size: .
D: TRBD1
V: TRBV5-5
length: 15
J: TRBJ1-2

CDR3: CASRGRVTHRGQYF
DNA: TGTGCCAGCAGAGGCAGGGTGACTCATAGAGGGCAGTACTTC
size: few
D: .
V: TRBV2
length: 14
J: TRBJ2-7

CDR3: CASSRGQGTDTQYF
DNA: TGTGCCAGCAGCCGGGGACAGGGCACAGATACGCAGTATTTT
size: .
D: TRBD1
V: TRBV5-6
length: 14
J: TRBJ2-3

CDR3: CASSEEASSYNEQFF
DNA: TGTGCCAGCAGTGAAGAGGCTAGCTCCTACAATGAGCAGTTCTTC
size: .
D: .
V: TRBV2
length: 15
J: TRBJ2-1